This T cell receptor beta chain was sequenced during a study of human T cells and chemical hapten exposure. Whole-study results and caveats: High-frequency TCRs, those above 1 in 1000, stayed the same after DPC sensitization. Since the donors had alopecia, their immune response may not be the same as that of healthy people.

In its sample, this clonotype was seen a few times. What it recognizes is unknown. The time point: patch test 1, 2 weeks after DPC sensitization. Sample treatment: therapeutic diphenylcyclopropenone sensitization with weekly scalp DPC. Germline CDR1 and CDR2: MGHRA and YSYEKL. V lost 4 bases to trimming and J lost 2 bases, with 25 bases between them. The CDR3 contains 19 residues. In the library, unique molecular identifiers were attached to individual cDNA molecules. TCRdb passed the RACE reads through MiXCR, listing each CDR3 protein once. The sample lists around 160,000 distinct CDR3 sequences; 14% were seen once.

The chain links TRBV4-1 to TRBJ2-3; possibly TRBD2 for D (6 bases). The sample consisted of whole blood, taken in connection with sensitization to the hapten diphenylcyclopropenone (DPC). This sequence originates from a woman in her twenties or thirties with alopecia areata. Some clones in this sample may be carry-over from other donors' samples. CDR3 DNA: TGCGCCAGCAGCCCATTCCACCCGCTTCTAATAGCGGCCACAGATACGCAGTATTTT. Its translation is CASSPFHPLLIAATDTQYF.